The 11 T cell receptor beta chains presented below share a single source sample, sequenced in a study of T-cell memory formation after mild COVID-19. MiXCR, run by TCRdb on the 5' RACE reads, gives a single entry per CDR3 protein. This sample has fewer than 95,000 distinct CDR3 sequences; around 13% occur once, and the top ten carry around 27%. Sequenced sample: PBMCs or a T cell subset sorted from them (not recorded which). The receptors originated from an adult woman who had mild COVID-19 (a few samples of this study predate the infection). Cell type and time point are not known.

CDR3 coding DNA: TGTGCCAGCAGAGAAAGGACAGGGGGCAGAAACACCATATATTTT. Translation gives CASRERTGGRNTIYF. This chain links TRBV6-6 with TRBJ1-3; the match to TRBD1 covers 11 bases. The CDR3 consists of 15 residues. V gave up 6 bases and J gave up 5 bases; unmatched junction bases: 6. Germline V gene data show CDR1 as MNHNY and CDR2 as SVGAGI (reference sequence).

This chain connects TRBV29-1 to TRBJ2-2; unclear D gene. Trimming stripped 4 bases from V and 0 bases from J, with 6 bases between. Germline values: CDR1 SQVTM, CDR2 ANQGSEA. The CDR3 totals 13 residues. CDR3 loop: CSVGEANTGELFF. The CDR3 region has the DNA TGCAGCGTTGGTGAAGCGAACACCGGGGAGCTGTTTTTT.

This clonotype was seen a few times. The chain is built from TRBV15 and TRBJ1-2, with a possible D match to TRBD1 (5 bases). The CDR3 spans 17 residues. Germline assignment: CDR1 LNHNV and CDR2 YYDKDF (reference sequence). V dropped 2 bases and J dropped 3 bases, with 19 bases sitting between them. CDR3 residues: CATSRPTSQGFYYGYTF. DNA for the CDR3: TGTGCCACCAGCAGACCAACCAGCCAGGGCTTTTACTATGGCTACACCTTC.

The V and J genes are TRBV7-9 and TRBJ2-7, with 10 positions matching TRBD1. Per the germline V gene, CDR1 is SEHNR and CDR2 is FQNEAQ (reference sequence). The junction had 4 bases not matched to a gene; V was cut back by 5 bases and J by 0 bases. This CDR3 is built from 15 residues. The CDR3 protein is CASSRDRGRSYEQYF. For the CDR3, the DNA is TGTGCCAGCAGCCGGGACAGGGGCCGCTCCTACGAGCAGTACTTC.

V and J are TRBV7-9 and TRBJ2-7, with 7 bases aligning to TRBD2. The CDR3 extends over 17 amino acids. The V and J ends lost 5 bases and 2 bases, in that order; junction bases with no gene match: 15. The germline V gene has CDR1 SEHNR and CDR2 FQNEAQ (reference sequence). Here the CDR3 reads CASSLGSVGGGTYEQYF. The CDR3 bases are TGTGCCAGCAGCCTGGGAAGTGTCGGGGGAGGGACCTACGAGCAGTACTTC.

The rearrangement links TRBV12-3 or TRBV12-4 to TRBJ1-5, with D hard to call. CDR3 size: 16 residues. V lost 6 bases and J 0 bases, leaving 15 bases between the germline ends. The CDR3: CASSVDSEDSNQPQHF. DNA for the CDR3: TGTGCCAGCAGCGTCGATAGTGAGGATAGCAATCAGCCCCAGCATTTT.

This clonotype was seen a handful of times. The gene calls are TRBV5-6 and TRBJ2-3, with D possibly being TRBD2 (5 bases). The V gene lost 4 bases and the J gene lost 1 base, with 10 bases spanning the gap. Germline CDR1 is SGHDT and CDR2 is YYEEEE. The CDR3 loop spans 14 amino acids. The CDR3 nucleotides read TGTGCCAGCAGCCCCTTCGGGGGCACAGATACGCAGTATTTT. Its protein is CASSPFGGTDTQYF.

This chain connects TRBV27 to TRBJ2-2; D call uncertain. Germline assignment: CDR1 MNHEY and CDR2 SMNVEV (reference sequence). Trimming cost V 5 bases and J 3 bases, with 4 bases left between them. CDR3 length equals 12 residues. CDR3 nucleotide sequence: TGTGCCAGCAGTCACTACACCGGGGAGCTGTTTTTT. It codes for CASSHYTGELFF.

This clonotype was detected many times. CDR3 bases: TGCGCCAGCAGCTTGAGGACCCCATTCGGGGATACGCAGTATTTT. Encoded protein: CASSLRTPFGDTQYF. This chain joins TRBV5-1 and TRBJ2-3; unclear D gene. Germline V gene lookup returns CDR1 SGHRS and CDR2 YFSETQ. The CDR3 spans 15 residues. V shed 1 base and J shed 6 bases, with 15 bases lying between them.

This clonotype was picked up a small number of times. One end of the junction does not line up with germline, which may come from a read error. The rearrangement uses TRBV29-1 and TRBJ2-6, with D hard to call. This CDR3 has 14 amino acids. Germline V gene sequence: CDR1 SQVTM, CDR2 ANQGSEA. In nucleotides, the CDR3 is TGCAGCGCTGAAGCTCTCGGGGGGGCCAACGTCCTGACTTTC. The encoded protein is CSAEALGGANVLTF.

A few counts support this clonotype. This chain links TRBV27 with TRBJ1-6; perhaps TRBD1 as D (5 bases). The germline CDR1 and CDR2 sequences are MNHEY and SMNVEV (reference sequence). The CDR3 has 15 amino acids. V was shortened by 7 bases and J by 4 bases, with 14 bases between the two germline ends. In nucleotides, the CDR3 is TGTGCCAGCACCATGACAGCCAGATATAATTCACCCCTCCACTTT. This gives the protein CASTMTARYNSPLHF.